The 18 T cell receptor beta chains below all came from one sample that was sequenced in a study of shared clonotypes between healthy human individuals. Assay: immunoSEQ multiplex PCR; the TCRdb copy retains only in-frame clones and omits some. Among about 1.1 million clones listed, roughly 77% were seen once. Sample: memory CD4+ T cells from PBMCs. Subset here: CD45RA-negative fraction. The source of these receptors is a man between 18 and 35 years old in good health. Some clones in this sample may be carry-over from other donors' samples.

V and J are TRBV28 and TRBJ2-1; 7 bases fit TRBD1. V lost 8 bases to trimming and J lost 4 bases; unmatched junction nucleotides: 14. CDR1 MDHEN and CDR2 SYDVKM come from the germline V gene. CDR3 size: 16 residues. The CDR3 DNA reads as TGTGCCAGCGGTAGAACGGGACAGCGCTGGTACAATGAGCAGTTCTTC. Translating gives CASGRTGQRWYNEQFF.

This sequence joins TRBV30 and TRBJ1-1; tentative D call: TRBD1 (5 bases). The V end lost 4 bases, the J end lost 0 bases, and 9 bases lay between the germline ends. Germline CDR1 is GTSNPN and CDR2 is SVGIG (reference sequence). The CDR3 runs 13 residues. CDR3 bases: TGTGCCTGGACCAGACAGTTGAACACTGAAGCTTTCTTT. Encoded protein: CAWTRQLNTEAFF. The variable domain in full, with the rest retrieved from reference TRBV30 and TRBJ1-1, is SQTIHQWPATLVQPVGSPLSLECTVEGTSNPNLYWYRQAAGRGLQLLFYSVGIGQISSEVPQNLSASRPQDRQFILSSKKLLLSDSGFYLCAWTRQLNTEAFFGQGTRLTVV.

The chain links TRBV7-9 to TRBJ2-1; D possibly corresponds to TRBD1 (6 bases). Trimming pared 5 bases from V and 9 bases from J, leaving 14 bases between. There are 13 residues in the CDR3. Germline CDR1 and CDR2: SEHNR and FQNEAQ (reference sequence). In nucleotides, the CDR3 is TGTGCCAGCAGCAACAACAGGGTCAGTGAGCAGTTCTTC. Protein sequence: CASSNNRVSEQFF.

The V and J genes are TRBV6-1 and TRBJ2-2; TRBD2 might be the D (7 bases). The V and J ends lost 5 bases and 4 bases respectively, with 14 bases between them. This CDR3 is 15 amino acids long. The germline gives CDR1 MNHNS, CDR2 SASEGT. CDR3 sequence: CASSPRGAGTGELFF. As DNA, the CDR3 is TGTGCCAGCAGTCCCCGGGGGGCGGGCACCGGGGAGCTGTTTTTT.

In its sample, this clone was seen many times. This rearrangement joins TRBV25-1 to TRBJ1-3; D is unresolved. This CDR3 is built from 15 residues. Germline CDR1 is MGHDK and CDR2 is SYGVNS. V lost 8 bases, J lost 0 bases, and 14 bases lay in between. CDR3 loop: CASQPPGYSGNTIYF. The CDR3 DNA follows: TGTGCCAGCCAACCACCGGGTTACTCTGGAAACACCATATATTTT.

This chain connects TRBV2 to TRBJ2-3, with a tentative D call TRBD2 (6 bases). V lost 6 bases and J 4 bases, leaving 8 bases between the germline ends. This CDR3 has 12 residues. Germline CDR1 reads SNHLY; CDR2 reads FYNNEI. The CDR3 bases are TGTGCCAGCAGCGGGAGTCCAGATACGCAGTATTTT. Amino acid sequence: CASSGSPDTQYF.

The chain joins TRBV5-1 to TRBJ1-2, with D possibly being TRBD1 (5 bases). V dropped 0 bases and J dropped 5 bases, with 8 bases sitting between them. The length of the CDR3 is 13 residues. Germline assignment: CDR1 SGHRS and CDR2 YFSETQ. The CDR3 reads CASSLAREYGYTF. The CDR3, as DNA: TGCGCCAGCAGCTTGGCCAGGGAGTATGGCTACACCTTC.

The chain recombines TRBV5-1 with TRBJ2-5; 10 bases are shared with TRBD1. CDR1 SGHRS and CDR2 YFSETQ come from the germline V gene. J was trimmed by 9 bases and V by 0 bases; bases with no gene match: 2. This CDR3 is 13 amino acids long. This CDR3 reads CASSLGDRGSQYF. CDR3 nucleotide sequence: TGCGCCAGCAGCTTGGGGGACAGGGGTTCCCAGTACTTC.

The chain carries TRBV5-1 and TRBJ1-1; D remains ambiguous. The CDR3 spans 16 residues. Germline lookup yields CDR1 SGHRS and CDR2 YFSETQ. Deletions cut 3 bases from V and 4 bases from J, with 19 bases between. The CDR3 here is CASSSASQREGTEAFF. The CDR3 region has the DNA TGCGCCAGCAGCTCCGCCAGCCAAAGGGAGGGCACTGAAGCTTTCTTT.

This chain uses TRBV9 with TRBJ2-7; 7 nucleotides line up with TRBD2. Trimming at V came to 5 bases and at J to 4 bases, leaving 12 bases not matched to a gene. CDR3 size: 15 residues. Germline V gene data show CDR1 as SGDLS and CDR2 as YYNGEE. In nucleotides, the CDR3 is TGTGCCAGCAGGGACCGGGGCGGGAGTATTTACGAGCAGTACTTC. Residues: CASRDRGGSIYEQYF.

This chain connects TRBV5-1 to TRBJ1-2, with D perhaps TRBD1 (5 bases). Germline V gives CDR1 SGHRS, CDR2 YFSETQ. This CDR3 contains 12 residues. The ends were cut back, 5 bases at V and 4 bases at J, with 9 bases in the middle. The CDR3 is CASSPGVYGYTF. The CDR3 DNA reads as TGCGCCAGCAGTCCGGGGGTCTATGGCTACACCTTC.

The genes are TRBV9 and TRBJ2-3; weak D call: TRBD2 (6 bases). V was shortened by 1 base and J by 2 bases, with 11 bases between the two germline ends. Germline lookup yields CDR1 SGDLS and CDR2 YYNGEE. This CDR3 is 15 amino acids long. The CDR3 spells CASSVTGEHTDTQYF. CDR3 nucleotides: TGTGCCAGCAGCGTAACGGGAGAGCACACAGATACGCAGTATTTT. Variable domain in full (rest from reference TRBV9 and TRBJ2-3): DSGVTQTPKHLITATGQRVTLRCSPRSGDLSVYWYQQSLDQGLQFLIQYYNGEERAKGNILERFSAQQFPDLHSELNLSSLELGDSALYFCASSVTGEHTDTQYFGPGTRLTVL.

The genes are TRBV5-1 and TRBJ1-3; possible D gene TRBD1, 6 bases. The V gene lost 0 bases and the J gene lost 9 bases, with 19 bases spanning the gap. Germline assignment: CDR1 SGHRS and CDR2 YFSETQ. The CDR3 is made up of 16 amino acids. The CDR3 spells CASSLGAGAPGATIYF. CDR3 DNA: TGCGCCAGCAGCTTGGGGGCAGGGGCCCCTGGAGCCACCATATATTTT.

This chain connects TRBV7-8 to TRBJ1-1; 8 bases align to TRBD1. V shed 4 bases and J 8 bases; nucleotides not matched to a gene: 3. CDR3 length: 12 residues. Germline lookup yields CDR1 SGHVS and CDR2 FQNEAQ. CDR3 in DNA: TGTGCCAGCAGCTCCTACAGGGGGGAAGCTTTCTTT. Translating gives CASSSYRGEAFF.

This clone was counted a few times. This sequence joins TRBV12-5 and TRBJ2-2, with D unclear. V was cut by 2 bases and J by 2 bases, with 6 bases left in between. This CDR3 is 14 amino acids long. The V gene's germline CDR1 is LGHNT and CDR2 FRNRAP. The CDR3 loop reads CASGLMGNTGELFF. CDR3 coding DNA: TGTGCTAGTGGTTTGATGGGAAACACCGGGGAGCTGTTTTTT. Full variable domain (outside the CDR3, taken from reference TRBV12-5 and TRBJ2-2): DARVTQTPRHKVTEMGQEVTMRCQPILGHNTVFWYRQTMMQGLELLAYFRNRAPLDDSGMPKDRFSAEMPDATLATLKIQPSEPRDSAVYFCASGLMGNTGELFFGEGSRLTVL.

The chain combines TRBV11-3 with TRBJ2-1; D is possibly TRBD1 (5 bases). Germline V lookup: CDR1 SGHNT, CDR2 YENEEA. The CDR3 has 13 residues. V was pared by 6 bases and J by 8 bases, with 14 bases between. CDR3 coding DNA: TGTGCCAGCAGTTCCGGGCCCAGGGATGAGCAGTTCTTC. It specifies CASSSGPRDEQFF.

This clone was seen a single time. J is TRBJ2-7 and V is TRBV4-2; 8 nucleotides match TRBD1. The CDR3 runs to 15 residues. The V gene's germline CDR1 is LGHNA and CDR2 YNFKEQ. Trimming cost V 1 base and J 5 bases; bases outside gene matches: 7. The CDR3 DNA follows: TGTGCCAGCAGCCAAGCCTCCGGACAGGGAAACGAGCAGTACTTC. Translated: CASSQASGQGNEQYF.

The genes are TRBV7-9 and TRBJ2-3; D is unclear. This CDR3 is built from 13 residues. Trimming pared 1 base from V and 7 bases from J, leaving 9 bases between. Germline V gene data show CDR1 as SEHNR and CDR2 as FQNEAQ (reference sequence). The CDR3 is CASSLGLGNTQYF. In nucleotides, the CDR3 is TGTGCCAGCAGCTTAGGGCTGGGTAATACGCAGTATTTT.